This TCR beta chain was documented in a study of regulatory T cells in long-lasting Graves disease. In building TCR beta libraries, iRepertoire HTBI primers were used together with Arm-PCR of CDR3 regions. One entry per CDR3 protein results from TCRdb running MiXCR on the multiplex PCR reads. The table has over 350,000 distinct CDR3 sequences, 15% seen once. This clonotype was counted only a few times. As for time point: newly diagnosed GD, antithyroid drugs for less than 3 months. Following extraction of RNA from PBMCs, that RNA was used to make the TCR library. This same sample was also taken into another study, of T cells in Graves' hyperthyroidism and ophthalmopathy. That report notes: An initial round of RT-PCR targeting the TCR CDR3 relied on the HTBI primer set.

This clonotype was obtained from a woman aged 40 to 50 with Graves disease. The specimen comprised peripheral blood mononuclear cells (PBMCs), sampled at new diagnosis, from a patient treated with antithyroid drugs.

For the CDR3, the DNA is TGTGCCAGCAGTTCGTGGGGGCAAGAGACCCAGTACTTC. It codes for CASSSWGQETQYF. The chain recombines TRBV6-2 or TRBV6-3 with TRBJ2-5; the D call may be TRBD1 or TRBD2 (5 bases each). Germline assignment: CDR1 MNHEY and CDR2 SVGEGT. The CDR3 spans 13 residues. V was clipped by 4 bases and J by 2 bases, with 8 bases between them.